The 17 T cell receptor beta chains below all came from one sample that was sequenced in a study of regulatory T cells in long-lasting Graves disease (dated by TCRdb to the early 2020s). The library was generated by multiplex PCR. The sequencer listed for this sample is Illumina HiSeq 4000. TCR beta libraries were built with iRepertoire HTBI primers and Arm-PCR amplification of CDR3 regions. TCRdb took the public reads, trimmed them with fastp at Q25, ran MiXCR for clone calling and kept in-frame beta chains. A single entry per CDR3 protein holds the most common genes and DNA from its merged rows. This sample is represented by under 300,000 distinct CDR3 sequences; around 20% of them were singletons. Approximately 13% of the sample rests with the top ten. The time point label for this specimen denotes: newly diagnosed GD, antithyroid drugs for less than 3 months. For both TCR sequencing and RNA sequencing, RNA was extracted from PBMCs in TRIzol.

Sequencing used peripheral blood mononuclear cells (PBMCs), obtained at new diagnosis, from a patient treated with antithyroid drugs. Source of these receptors: a female donor with Graves disease.

Ten or more counts support this clonotype. The J gene is TRBJ1-1, the V gene TRBV5-1, with no clear D. The germline V gene encodes CDR1 SGHRS and CDR2 YFSETQ. V gave up 0 bases and J gave up 5 bases, with 14 bases separating them. This CDR3 comprises 15 residues. The CDR3 region is CASSLAGPAGTEAFF. CDR3 nucleotides: TGCGCCAGCAGCTTGGCCGGGCCGGCGGGGACTGAAGCTTTCTTT.

This clonotype was seen repeatedly, ten times or more. In DNA, the CDR3 is TGTGCCAGCAGCCAATGGGATGAGCAGTTCTTC. Protein: CASSQWDEQFF. The genes are TRBV7-2 and TRBJ2-1; D gene unclear. This CDR3 has 11 amino acids. V shed 5 bases and J shed 8 bases, with 7 bases lying between them. Germline-derived CDR1 and CDR2 are SGHTA and FQGNSA.

J is TRBJ2-3 and V is TRBV5-1; 11 nucleotides line up with TRBD1. The CDR3 is 16 residues long. Germline V CDR1 and CDR2: SGHRS, YFSETQ. With 4 bases clipped from V and 3 bases from J, the junction kept 7 bases outside the gene matches. CDR3 sequence: CASSGGQGARTDTQYF. The CDR3 nucleotides are TGCGCCAGCAGCGGAGGACAGGGGGCGAGGACAGATACGCAGTATTTT.

This clonotype was counted ten times or more. The V gene is TRBV6-5, the J gene TRBJ2-7, with D hard to call. Trimming shortened V by 0 bases and J by 3 bases, and 9 bases separated the two germline ends. This CDR3 comprises 14 residues. Germline V lookup: CDR1 MNHEY, CDR2 SVGAGI. CDR3 DNA sequence: TGTGCCAGCAGTTACTCTTACCCCAGCTACGAGCAGTACTTC. This encodes CASSYSYPSYEQYF.

The gene calls are TRBV30 and TRBJ2-7; D is possibly TRBD2 (7 bases). V lost 2 bases and J lost 6, with 14 bases in between. This CDR3 contains 13 residues. Per the germline V gene, CDR1 is GTSNPN and CDR2 is SVGIG (reference sequence). CDR3 loop: CAWSKGGIGEQYF. In DNA, the CDR3 is TGTGCCTGGAGTAAGGGGGGGATAGGCGAGCAGTACTTC.

This clonotype was counted ten times or more. The chain couples TRBV7-2 to TRBJ2-3; D unresolved. V was trimmed by 2 bases and J by 4 bases, leaving 4 bases between them. This CDR3 comprises 12 residues. Germline V CDR1 and CDR2: SGHTA, FQGNSA. CDR3 amino acids: CASSLPPDTQYF. Here the CDR3 DNA reads TGTGCCAGCAGCTTACCCCCAGATACGCAGTATTTT.

Many counts were recorded for this clonotype. J is TRBJ1-1 and V is TRBV9, with unresolved D. The CDR3 is made up of 15 amino acids. The germline CDR1 and CDR2 sequences are SGDLS and YYNGEE. V lost 0 bases to trimming and J lost 0 bases, with 9 bases between them. The CDR3 bases are TGTGCCAGCAGCGTAGAGGCAGGCCTGAACACTGAAGCTTTCTTT. Translation: CASSVEAGLNTEAFF. Combining the CDR3 with reference TRBV9 and TRBJ1-1 gives the whole variable domain DSGVTQTPKHLITATGQRVTLRCSPRSGDLSVYWYQQSLDQGLQFLIQYYNGEERAKGNILERFSAQQFPDLHSELNLSSLELGDSALYFCASSVEAGLNTEAFFGQGTRLTVV.

This clonotype was recorded many times. The chain combines TRBV28 with TRBJ2-5; maybe TRBD2 (5 bases). This CDR3 spans 14 amino acids. Germline values: CDR1 MDHEN, CDR2 SYDVKM. V gave up 6 bases and J gave up 2 bases, with 13 bases separating them. CDR3 DNA sequence: TGTGCCAGCAGGGTCGGACGGGGTCAAGAGACCCAGTACTTC. Protein product: CASRVGRGQETQYF.

This clonotype was detected many times. This sequence joins TRBV6-2 or TRBV6-3 and TRBJ2-1, with no clear D. This CDR3 comprises 13 residues. Between the trimmed V and J ends, which lost 0 bases and 4 bases, there was a span of 4 bases. CDR1 is MNHEY, CDR2 SVGEGT, per germline. Here the CDR3 reads CASSYSRYNEQFF. The CDR3 bases are TGTGCCAGCAGTTACTCGCGGTACAATGAGCAGTTCTTC.

The rearrangement uses TRBV5-1 and TRBJ1-1; D not resolved. Looked up from germline, CDR1 is SGHRS and CDR2 is YFSETQ. The CDR3 is made up of 16 amino acids. The V gene lost 1 base and the J gene lost 1 base, with 14 bases spanning the gap. The CDR3 region has the DNA TGCGCCAGCAGCTTGAGGGCCTCTGGTGGGAACACTGAAGCTTTCTTT. It yields the protein CASSLRASGGNTEAFF.

A remark on this clonotype: This probably arose from a read error, given a far larger clone one base away. The genes are TRBV7-9 and TRBJ1-1; D unclear. The CDR3 sequence is 15 residues long. Germline loops: CDR1 SEHNR, CDR2 FQNEAQ (reference sequence). V lost 2 bases and J lost 2, with 12 bases in between. CDR3 residues: CASSLLGPINTEAFF. CDR3 bases: TGTGCCAGCAGCTTACTCGGGCCCATAAACACTGAAGCTTTCTTT.

This clonotype was counted many times. CDR3 region: CASSFPNGSRQNEQFF. CDR3 DNA sequence: TGTGCCAGCAGTTTCCCGAACGGGAGTCGGCAAAATGAGCAGTTCTTC. J is TRBJ2-1 and V is TRBV6-5; weak D call: TRBD2 (6 bases). With 4 bases removed from V and 7 bases from J, the gap between germline ends came to 20 bases. The CDR3 loop spans 16 amino acids. CDR1 is MNHEY, CDR2 SVGAGI, per germline.

The chain couples TRBV28 to TRBJ2-7; D gene ambiguous. Germline CDR1 and CDR2: MDHEN and SYDVKM. Trimming pared 5 bases from V and 3 bases from J, leaving 8 bases between. This CDR3 region has 12 residues. The CDR3 is CASSTVGYEQYF. DNA for the CDR3: TGTGCCAGCAGTACGGTAGGCTACGAGCAGTACTTC. Full variable domain (rest looked up from reference TRBV28 and TRBJ2-7): DVKVTQSSRYLVKRTGEKVFLECVQDMDHENMFWYRQDPGLGLRLIYFSYDVKMKEKGDIPEGYSVSREKKERFSLILESASTNQTSMYLCASSTVGYEQYFGPGTRLTVT.

This clonotype was seen ten or more times. This rearrangement joins TRBV5-1 to TRBJ1-2; D ambiguous. CDR3 size: 15 residues. Germline V gives CDR1 SGHRS, CDR2 YFSETQ. The V and J ends lost 3 bases and 2 bases respectively, with 14 bases between them. The CDR3 is CASSSFGGLNYGYTF. CDR3 DNA sequence: TGCGCCAGCAGCTCCTTTGGTGGGCTGAACTATGGCTACACCTTC.

This rearrangement joins TRBV13 to TRBJ1-4, with D perhaps matching TRBD1 (6 bases). The germline gives CDR1 PRHDT, CDR2 FYEKMQ (reference sequence). CDR3 length: 14 amino acids. The germline V and J ends were trimmed by 5 bases and 7 bases, with 14 bases remaining between them. The CDR3 DNA sequence: TGTGCCAGCAGCCTCGGGGGCGGCATTGAAAAACTGTTTTTT. Residues: CASSLGGGIEKLFF.

This clonotype was seen at least ten times. This chain joins TRBV6-1 and TRBJ2-6; D might be TRBD1 (5 bases). V was trimmed by 10 bases and J by 4 bases, leaving 14 bases between them. The CDR3 has 14 residues. The V gene's germline CDR1 is MNHNS and CDR2 SASEGT. The CDR3 protein is CATLRQGGANVLTF. The CDR3, as DNA: TGTGCCACCCTTCGTCAGGGAGGGGCCAACGTCCTGACTTTC.

Ten or more counts support this clonotype. V and J are TRBV5-1 and TRBJ2-5, with no clear D. The CDR3 consists of 12 residues. Germline lookup yields CDR1 SGHRS and CDR2 YFSETQ. V was cut by 2 bases and J by 3 bases, with 5 bases left in between. CDR3 bases: TGCGCCAGCAGCTTTTTAGAAGAGACCCAGTACTTC. It yields the protein CASSFLEETQYF.